This T cell receptor beta chain was documented in a study of blood T cell repertoires in COVID-19. Study information: Acute and convalescent COVID-19 samples came from the United States, Italy and Spain. T cells, B-cell-depleted T cells, or PBMCs provided the cDNA or gDNA that served as material.

Per the original methods: From reference gene primer amplification, estimates of nucleated cell counts were derived. Produced via immunoSEQ multiplex PCR; TCRdb's table is partial and in-frame only. V, J and clone size are those of that table, while D and trimming were read from the DNA. The sample has tens of thousands of clones; about 82% are singletons. This CDR3 comprises 14 residues. Germline CDR1 reads MNHNS; CDR2 reads SASEGT. Remarks on this clone: One end of the junction does not line up with germline, which may come from a read error.

The rearrangement joins TRBV6-1 to TRBJ2-5, with TRBD1 matching 8 bases. Sequencing input: peripheral blood. This TCR was sampled from a human donor with active COVID-19. The donor label of this sample is uncertain. The CDR3 sequence is CASREGTGKETQYF. The CDR3 DNA is TGTGCCAGCAGGGAAGGGACAGGAAAAGAGACCCAGTACTTC.